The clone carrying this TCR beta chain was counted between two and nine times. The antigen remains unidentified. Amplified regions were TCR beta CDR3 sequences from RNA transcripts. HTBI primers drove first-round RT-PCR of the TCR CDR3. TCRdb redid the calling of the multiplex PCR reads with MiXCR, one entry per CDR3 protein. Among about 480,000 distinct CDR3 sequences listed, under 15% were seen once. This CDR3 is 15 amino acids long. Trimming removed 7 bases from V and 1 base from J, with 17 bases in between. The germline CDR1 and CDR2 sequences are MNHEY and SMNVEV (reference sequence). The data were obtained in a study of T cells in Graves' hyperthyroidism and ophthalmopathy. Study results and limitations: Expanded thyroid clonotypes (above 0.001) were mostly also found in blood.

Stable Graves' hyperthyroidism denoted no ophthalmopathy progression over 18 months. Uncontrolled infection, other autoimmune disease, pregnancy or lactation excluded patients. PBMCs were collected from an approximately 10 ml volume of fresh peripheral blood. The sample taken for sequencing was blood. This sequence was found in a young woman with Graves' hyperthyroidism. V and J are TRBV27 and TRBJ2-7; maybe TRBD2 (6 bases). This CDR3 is CASTPAAGRSYEQYF. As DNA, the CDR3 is TGTGCCAGCACTCCTGCGGCGGGGAGATCCTACGAGCAGTACTTC.